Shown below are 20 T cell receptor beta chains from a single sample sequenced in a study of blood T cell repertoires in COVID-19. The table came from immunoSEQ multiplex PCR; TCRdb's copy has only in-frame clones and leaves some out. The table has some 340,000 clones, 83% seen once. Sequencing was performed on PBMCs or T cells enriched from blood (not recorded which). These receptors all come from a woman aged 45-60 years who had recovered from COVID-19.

The CDR3, as DNA: TGTGCCAGCAATCTCCAGGGACAGGGGTTTGGTGGCTACACCTTC. Its translation is CASNLQGQGFGGYTF. The chain recombines TRBV2 with TRBJ1-2, with 10 nucleotides matching TRBD1. CDR1 and CDR2 (germline): SNHLY, FYNNEI. CDR3 size: 15 residues. V lost 7 bases, J lost 7 bases, and 12 bases stayed unmatched.

The CDR3 DNA follows: TGTGCCAGCAGCCAAGATTCGGACAGGTTTAATGAAAAACTGTTTTTT. Encoded protein: CASSQDSDRFNEKLFF. The rearrangement uses TRBV4-2 and TRBJ1-4, with TRBD1 matching over 7 bases. Trimming took 0 bases from V and 4 from J; bases not matched to a gene: 5. The CDR3 totals 16 residues. Germline CDR1 and CDR2: LGHNA and YNFKEQ.

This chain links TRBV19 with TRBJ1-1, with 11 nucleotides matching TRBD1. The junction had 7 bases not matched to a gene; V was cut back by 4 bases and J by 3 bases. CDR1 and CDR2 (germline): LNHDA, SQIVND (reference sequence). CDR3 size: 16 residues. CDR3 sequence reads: CASSTGQGGKDTEAFF. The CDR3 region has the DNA TGTGCCAGTAGTACGGGACAGGGGGGGAAGGACACTGAAGCTTTCTTT.

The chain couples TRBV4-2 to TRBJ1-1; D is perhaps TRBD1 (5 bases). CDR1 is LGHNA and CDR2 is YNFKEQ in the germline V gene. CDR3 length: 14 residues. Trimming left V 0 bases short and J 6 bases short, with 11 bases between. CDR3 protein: CASSQDRGLPEAFF. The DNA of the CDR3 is TGTGCCAGCAGCCAAGATAGGGGTCTCCCTGAAGCTTTCTTT.

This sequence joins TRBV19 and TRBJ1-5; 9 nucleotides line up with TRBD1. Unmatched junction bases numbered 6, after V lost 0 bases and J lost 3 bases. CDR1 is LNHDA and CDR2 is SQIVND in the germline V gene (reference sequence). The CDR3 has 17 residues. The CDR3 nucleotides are TGTGCCAGTAGTATAGATCGGGACAGGGAATTCAATCAGCCCCAGCATTTT. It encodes CASSIDRDREFNQPQHF. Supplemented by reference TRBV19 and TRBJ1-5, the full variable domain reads DGGITQSPKYLFRKEGQNVTLSCEQNLNHDAMYWYRQDPGQGLRLIYYSQIVNDFQKGDIAEGYSVSREKKESFPLTVTSAQKNPTAFYLCASSIDRDREFNQPQHFGDGTRLSIL.

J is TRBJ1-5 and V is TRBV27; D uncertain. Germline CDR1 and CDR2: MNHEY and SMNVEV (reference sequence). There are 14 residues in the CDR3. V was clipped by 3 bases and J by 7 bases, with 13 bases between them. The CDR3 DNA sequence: TGTGCCAGCAGTTTTCGACCGAGGGAACAGCCCCAGCATTTT. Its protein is CASSFRPREQPQHF.

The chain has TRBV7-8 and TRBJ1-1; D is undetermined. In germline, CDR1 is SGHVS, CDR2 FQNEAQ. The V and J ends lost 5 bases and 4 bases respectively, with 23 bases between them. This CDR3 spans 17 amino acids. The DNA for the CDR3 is TGTGCCAGCAGCCTACCTCCGGGTTCCGTAGCGGGCACTGAAGCTTTCTTT. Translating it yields CASSLPPGSVAGTEAFF.

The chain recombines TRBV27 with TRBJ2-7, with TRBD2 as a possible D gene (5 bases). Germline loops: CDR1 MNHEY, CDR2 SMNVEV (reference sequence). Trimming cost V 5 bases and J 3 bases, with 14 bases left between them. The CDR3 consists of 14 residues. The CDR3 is CASSPLGRDYEQYF. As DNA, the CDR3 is TGTGCCAGCAGTCCACTCGGACGGGACTACGAGCAGTACTTC.

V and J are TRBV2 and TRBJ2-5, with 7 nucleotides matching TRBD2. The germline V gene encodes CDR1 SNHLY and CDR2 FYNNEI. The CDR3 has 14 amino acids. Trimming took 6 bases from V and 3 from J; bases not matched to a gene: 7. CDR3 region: CASRSAGEKETQYF. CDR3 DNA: TGTGCCAGCAGAAGTGCGGGGGAAAAAGAGACCCAGTACTTC.

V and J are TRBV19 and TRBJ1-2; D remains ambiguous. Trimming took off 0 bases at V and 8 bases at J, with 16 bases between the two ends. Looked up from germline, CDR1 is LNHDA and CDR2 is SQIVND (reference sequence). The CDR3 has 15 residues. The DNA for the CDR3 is TGTGCCAGTAGTATAGACCGAATCCGAGTGGGCGGCTACACCTTC. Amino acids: CASSIDRIRVGGYTF.

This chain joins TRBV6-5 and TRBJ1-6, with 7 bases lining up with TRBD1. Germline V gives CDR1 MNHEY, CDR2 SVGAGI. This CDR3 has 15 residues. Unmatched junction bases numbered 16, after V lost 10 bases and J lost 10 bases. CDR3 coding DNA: TGTGCCACCAAAACCGGGACAGCCCTTTGGTCACCCCTCCACTTT. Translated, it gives CATKTGTALWSPLHF.

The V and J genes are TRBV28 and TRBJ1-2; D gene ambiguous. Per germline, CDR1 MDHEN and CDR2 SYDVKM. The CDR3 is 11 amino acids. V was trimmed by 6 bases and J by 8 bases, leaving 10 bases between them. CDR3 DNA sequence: TGTGCCAGCAGCCTCAGTCGAGGCTACACCTTC. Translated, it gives CASSLSRGYTF.

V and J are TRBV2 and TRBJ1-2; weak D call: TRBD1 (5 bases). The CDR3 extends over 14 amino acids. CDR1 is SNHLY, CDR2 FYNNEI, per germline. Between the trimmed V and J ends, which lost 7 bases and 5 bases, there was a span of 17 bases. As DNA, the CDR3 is TGTGCCAGCAATGCCGGCGGGACGGAATATGGCTACACCTTC. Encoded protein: CASNAGGTEYGYTF.

CDR3 residues: CAISDTGTGFGYTF. The DNA of the CDR3 is TGTGCCATCAGTGACACCGGGACAGGGTTCGGCTACACCTTC. The chain has TRBV10-3 and TRBJ1-2; 9 bases match TRBD1. Losses at the gene ends were 3 bases for V and 8 bases for J; bases not matched to a gene: 7. This CDR3 is built from 14 residues. Germline assignment: CDR1 ENHRY and CDR2 SYGVKD.

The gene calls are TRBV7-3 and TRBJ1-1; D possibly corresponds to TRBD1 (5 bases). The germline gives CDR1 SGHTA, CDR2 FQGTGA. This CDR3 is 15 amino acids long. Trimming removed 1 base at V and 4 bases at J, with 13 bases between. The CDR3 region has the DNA TGTGCCAGCAGCTTAAACGGGCAGGGAGGCACTGAAGCTTTCTTT. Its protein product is CASSLNGQGGTEAFF.

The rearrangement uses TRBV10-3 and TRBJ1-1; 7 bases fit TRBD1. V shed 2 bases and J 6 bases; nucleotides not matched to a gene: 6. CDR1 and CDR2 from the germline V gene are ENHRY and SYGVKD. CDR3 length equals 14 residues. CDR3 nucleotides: TGTGCCATCAGTGAGACAGACAGGGTAGCTGAAGCTTTCTTT. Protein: CAISETDRVAEAFF.

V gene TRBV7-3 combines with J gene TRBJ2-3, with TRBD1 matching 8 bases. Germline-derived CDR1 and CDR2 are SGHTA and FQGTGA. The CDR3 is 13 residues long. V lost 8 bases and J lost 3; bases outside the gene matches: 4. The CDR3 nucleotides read TGTGCCAGCGCCGGACAGGGAACAGATACGCAGTATTTT. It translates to CASAGQGTDTQYF.

CDR3 amino acids: CASSLASGSYNEQFF. The CDR3 DNA reads TGTGCCAGCAGCTTGGCTAGCGGATCCTACAATGAGCAGTTCTTC. The V and J genes are TRBV11-3 and TRBJ2-1, with TRBD2 identical over 7 bases. CDR1 and CDR2 from the germline V gene are SGHNT and YENEEA. Losses at the gene ends were 3 bases for V and 1 base for J; bases not matched to a gene: 3. CDR3 size: 15 residues.

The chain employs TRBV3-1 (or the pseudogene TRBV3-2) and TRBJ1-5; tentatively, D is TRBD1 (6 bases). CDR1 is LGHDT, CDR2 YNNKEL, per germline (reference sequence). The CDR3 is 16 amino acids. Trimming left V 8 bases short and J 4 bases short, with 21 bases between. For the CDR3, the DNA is TGTGCCAGCGTCCCGGGACATGAGGCGAGGAATCAGCCCCAGCATTTT. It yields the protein CASVPGHEARNQPQHF.

The CDR3 DNA is TGTGCCATCAGTGAGTCAGGCAGGGTGCGTGGGGAGCTGTTTTTT. It yields the protein CAISESGRVRGELFF. The chain is built from TRBV10-3 and TRBJ2-2, with D perhaps matching TRBD1 (5 bases). There are 15 residues in the CDR3. Looked up from germline, CDR1 is ENHRY and CDR2 is SYGVKD. The V end lost 0 bases, the J end lost 8 bases, and 13 bases lay between the germline ends.